The 20 T cell receptor beta chains below were found in one sample sequenced in a study of cytomegalovirus exposure and HLA in healthy donors. The PCR used 60 Vbeta and 13 Jbeta primers. Sequencing was performed with immunoSEQ multiplex PCR; in TCRdb, only in-frame clones are kept and a portion is missing. The sample consists of around 180,000 clones, around 85% of them appearing once. The sequenced sample consisted of PBMCs. The origin of the receptors is a man between 18 and 29 years old in good health and CMV-seronegative.

The V gene is TRBV23-1, the J gene TRBJ1-5; D possibly corresponds to TRBD1 (6 bases). TRBV23-1 is an open reading frame whose function is uncertain. CDR3 length: 18 amino acids. The V end was cut by 0 bases, the J end by 3 bases, with 18 bases between. The chain's CDR3 is CASSQSKMYRDNNQPQHF. The CDR3 nucleotides are TGCGCCAGCAGTCAATCGAAAATGTATCGGGACAACAATCAGCCCCAGCATTTT.

The chain couples TRBV9 to TRBJ2-3, with TRBD2 matching 12 bases. Per germline, CDR1 SGDLS and CDR2 YYNGEE. This CDR3 region has 16 residues. The J segment lost 3 bases and the V segment lost 3 bases, leaving 5 bases of the junction unmatched. The CDR3 DNA reads as TGTGCCAGCAGCGCCCGACTAGCGGGGGTGACAGATACGCAGTATTTT. This sequence encodes CASSARLAGVTDTQYF.

The chain couples TRBV5-1 to TRBJ1-6; possible D gene TRBD1, 5 bases. The CDR3 has 15 residues. The germline V gene encodes CDR1 SGHRS and CDR2 YFSETQ. V was clipped by 0 bases and J by 9 bases, with 13 bases between them. The CDR3 nucleotides are TGCGCCAGCAGCTTGGTAACAGGACAAGGTTCACCCCTCCACTTT. Translated, it gives CASSLVTGQGSPLHF.

This clone has more than one count but fewer than ten. This chain links TRBV5-6 with TRBJ2-7, with a tentative D call TRBD2 (5 bases). V lost 4 bases, J lost 1 base, and 12 bases lay in between. Germline CDR1 SGHDT, CDR2 YYEEEE. This CDR3 is 14 amino acids long. The CDR3 loop reads CASSRGLNSYEQYF. In DNA form, the CDR3 reads TGTGCCAGCAGCCGGGGATTAAATTCCTACGAGCAGTACTTC.

The chain combines TRBV7-9 with TRBJ1-1, with 7 bases that match TRBD1. V shed 6 bases and J 0 bases; nucleotides not matched to a gene: 4. This CDR3 has 14 amino acids. Germline V gives CDR1 SEHNR, CDR2 FQNEAQ (reference sequence). The DNA for the CDR3 is TGTGCCAGCAGGACAGACAGGGTGAACACTGAAGCTTTCTTT. The encoded protein is CASRTDRVNTEAFF.

The V and J genes are TRBV6-1 and TRBJ1-1; 9 bases map to TRBD1. The CDR3 length is 14 residues. Germline CDR1 reads MNHNS; CDR2 reads SASEGT. Trimming at V came to 7 bases and at J to 2 bases, leaving 5 bases not matched to a gene. The CDR3 DNA reads TGTGCCAGCAACCGGGACAGGGCTAACACTGAAGCTTTCTTT. Its translation is CASNRDRANTEAFF.

The V and J genes are TRBV2 and TRBJ2-3; possibly TRBD2 for D (5 bases). The V end was cut by 6 bases, the J end by 6 bases, with 13 bases between. CDR1 and CDR2 (germline): SNHLY, FYNNEI. The CDR3 sequence is 13 residues long. Here the CDR3 reads CASRDSGRDTQYF. The DNA of the CDR3 is TGTGCCAGCAGGGACTCCGGACGGGATACGCAGTATTTT.

This clone was recorded once. V is TRBV19 and J is TRBJ1-2; D gene ambiguous. Trimming removed 3 bases at V and 2 bases at J, with 7 bases between. CDR1 and CDR2 (germline): LNHDA, SQIVND (reference sequence). The CDR3 is made up of 13 amino acids. Written as DNA, the CDR3 is TGTGCCAGTAGTATGGCACAGAACTATGGCTACACCTTC. As protein: CASSMAQNYGYTF.

This clone was recorded once. CDR3 nucleotide sequence: TGTGCCAGTAGTAAAACAGGTCTATACGAGCAGTACTTC. Translation gives CASSKTGLYEQYF. This rearrangement joins TRBV19 to TRBJ2-7; TRBD1 might be the D (5 bases). The CDR3 is 13 amino acids. From germline, CDR1 is LNHDA and CDR2 SQIVND (reference sequence). With 4 bases removed from V and 4 bases from J, the gap between germline ends came to 11 bases. The full variable domain, in which reference TRBV19 and TRBJ2-7 provide the parts outside the CDR3, is DGGITQSPKYLFRKEGQNVTLSCEQNLNHDAMYWYRQDPGQGLRLIYYSQIVNDFQKGDIAEGYSVSREKKESFPLTVTSAQKNPTAFYLCASSKTGLYEQYFGPGTRLTVT.

This clone showed up just a few times. The chain couples TRBV7-2 to TRBJ2-1; 16 nucleotides align to TRBD2. Looked up from germline, CDR1 is SGHTA and CDR2 is FQGNSA. After removal of 5 bases from V and 11 bases from J, the junction contained 9 bases not matched to a gene. The CDR3 has 16 amino acids. Here the CDR3 DNA reads TGTGCCAGCAGCCCTCACGGGACTAGCGGGGGGGTCAAGCAGTTCTTC. This codes for CASSPHGTSGGVKQFF.

CDR3: CSVNVGGRAPFF. The CDR3, as DNA: TGCAGCGTTAACGTTGGCGGGAGGGCCCCGTTCTTC. This chain uses TRBV29-1 with TRBJ2-1, with 9 bases lining up with TRBD2. Germline V gene data show CDR1 as SQVTM and CDR2 as ANQGSEA. This CDR3 comprises 12 residues. V lost 5 bases and J lost 15; bases outside the gene matches: 11.

The V and J genes are TRBV19 and TRBJ1-5; possibly TRBD1 for D (6 bases). CDR1 is LNHDA, CDR2 SQIVND, per germline (reference sequence). This CDR3 has 15 residues. Trimming removed 7 bases from V and 6 bases from J, with 19 bases in between. CDR3 amino acids: CASTSGTRATQPQHF. DNA of the CDR3: TGTGCCAGTACTTCCGGGACACGAGCAACTCAGCCCCAGCATTTT.

As to this clone: One end of the junction is discordant with germline, which a read error may explain. The chain combines TRBV7-9 with TRBJ2-4; TRBD1 agrees at 7 bases. The CDR3 is made up of 16 amino acids. Germline V gene lookup returns CDR1 SEHNR and CDR2 FQNEAQ (reference sequence). The CDR3 region is CSSHRIEGATKNIQYF. CDR3 nucleotide sequence: TGTTCCAGCCACAGAATAGAGGGGGCTACCAAAAACATTCAGTACTTC.

V is TRBV5-1 and J is TRBJ2-5, with D perhaps matching TRBD2 (6 bases). CDR1 and CDR2 (germline): SGHRS, YFSETQ. Trimming removed 4 bases at V and 0 bases at J, with 28 bases between. The CDR3 contains 20 residues. DNA for the CDR3: TGCGCCAGCAGCGCCGGGAGTTTCACACCCCTGAGCCGGTACCAAGAGACCCAGTACTTC. It encodes CASSAGSFTPLSRYQETQYF.

V usage is TRBV11-2 and J usage is TRBJ1-3; D is unclear. The CDR3 extends over 17 amino acids. CDR1 is SGHAT, CDR2 FQNNGV, per germline. Trimming pared 0 bases from V and 2 bases from J, leaving 14 bases between. CDR3 in DNA: TGTGCCAGCAGCTTAGAGGGTGACTTTGCCGCTGGAAACACCATATATTTT. Its translation: CASSLEGDFAAGNTIYF.

The rearrangement uses TRBV7-9 and TRBJ1-6, with a possible D match to TRBD1 (5 bases). With 5 bases removed from V and 6 bases from J, the gap between germline ends came to 17 bases. The CDR3 covers 16 residues. Germline V gene lookup returns CDR1 SEHNR and CDR2 FQNEAQ (reference sequence). CDR3 protein: CASSPTPTVLNSPLHF. CDR3 nucleotide sequence: TGTGCCAGCAGCCCAACCCCGACAGTTCTTAATTCACCCCTCCACTTT.

This clone has a single count. The J gene is TRBJ2-3, the V gene TRBV12-5; 12 bases are shared with TRBD2. The germline gives CDR1 LGHNT, CDR2 FRNRAP. This CDR3 spans 18 amino acids. J lost 2 bases, V lost 1 base, and 7 bases had no gene match. Here the CDR3 reads CASGLAVTSGGITDTQYF. CDR3 sequence (DNA): TGTGCTAGTGGTTTGGCCGTGACTAGCGGGGGAATCACAGATACGCAGTATTTT.

J is TRBJ2-1 and V is TRBV10-3; D is possibly TRBD2 (6 bases). The CDR3 has 17 residues. Germline V gene sequence: CDR1 ENHRY, CDR2 SYGVKD. The germline V and J ends were trimmed by 2 bases and 0 bases, with 14 bases remaining between them. CDR3: CAISETYGGFSYNEQFF. The CDR3, as DNA: TGTGCCATCAGTGAGACCTACGGGGGATTCTCCTACAATGAGCAGTTCTTC.

V gene TRBV19 combines with J gene TRBJ1-5; D remains ambiguous. The V and J ends lost 1 base and 0 bases respectively, with 4 bases between them. CDR3 length equals 14 residues. Germline lookup yields CDR1 LNHDA and CDR2 SQIVND (reference sequence). The CDR3 protein is CASSIAYSNQPQHF. For the CDR3, the DNA is TGTGCCAGTAGTATAGCCTATAGCAATCAGCCCCAGCATTTT.

V is TRBV11-2 and J is TRBJ2-7; 8 bases match TRBD1. With V trimmed by 3 bases and J by 1 base, 14 bases remained unmatched. The CDR3 runs to 18 residues. In germline, CDR1 is SGHAT, CDR2 FQNNGV. As DNA, the CDR3 is TGTGCCAGCAGCTTCATCCGGAGGGCGACAGGGGTATCCTACGAGCAGTACTTC. The encoded protein is CASSFIRRATGVSYEQYF.